The subject of this entry is one T cell receptor beta chain. The antigen remains unidentified. The length of the CDR3 is 13 residues. Trimming stripped 2 bases from V and 2 bases from J, with 9 bases between. Germline CDR1 and CDR2: SQVTM and ANQGSEA. The data belong to a study of OX40 agonist ivuxolimab in advanced cancers. Whole-study context: Cancers in dose escalation were hepatocellular, melanoma, renal cell and head and neck. Those enrolled were roughly 85% male, with a mean age of about 66 years and ages from about 20 to 90.

Whole-study findings and limits: The study did not work out the antigen specificity of the expanded peripheral T cells. Some of the lowest clonal expansion was seen in partial responders at 0.1-3.0 mg/kg.

The assay was immunoSEQ multiplex PCR, and TCRdb's table has in-frame clones only and misses some. The sample yields approximately 66,000 clones, over 75% seen once. The specimen comprised CD4+ or CD8+ T cells sorted from blood, sampled in a trial of the OX40 agonist ivuxolimab. The V and J genes are TRBV29-1 and TRBJ1-1; possible D gene TRBD1, 5 bases. The source is an adult with an advanced solid tumor such as melanoma, head and neck, liver or kidney cancer. CDR3 loop: CSVELDSNTEAFF. The CDR3 nucleotides are TGCAGCGTTGAACTCGACAGTAACACTGAAGCTTTCTTT.